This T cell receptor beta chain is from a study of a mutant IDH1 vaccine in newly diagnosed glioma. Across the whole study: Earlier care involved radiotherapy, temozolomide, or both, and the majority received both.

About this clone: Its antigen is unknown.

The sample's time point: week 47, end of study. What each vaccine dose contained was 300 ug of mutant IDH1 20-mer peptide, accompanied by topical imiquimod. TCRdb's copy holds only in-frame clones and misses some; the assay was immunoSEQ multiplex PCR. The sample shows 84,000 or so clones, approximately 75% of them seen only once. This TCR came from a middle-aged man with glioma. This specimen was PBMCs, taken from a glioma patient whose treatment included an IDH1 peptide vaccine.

Here the CDR3 reads CASSVIRTGANYGYTF. The CDR3 DNA reads as TGTGCCAGCAGCGTAATAAGGACAGGGGCTAACTATGGCTACACCTTC. J is TRBJ1-2 and V is TRBV11-2; 9 bases map to TRBD1. The V gene end was trimmed by 5 bases and the J gene end by 0 bases; junction bases not matched to a gene: 7. Germline CDR1 SGHAT, CDR2 FQNNGV. The CDR3 is made up of 16 amino acids.